This TCR beta chain was observed in a study of blood T cell repertoires in COVID-19. Looking at the study overall: Acute-phase and convalescent COVID-19 samples originated in the United States, Italy and Spain. Nucleic acid was either cDNA or gDNA, and it came from T cells, B-cell-depleted T cells, or PBMCs.

The CDR3 is 14 residues long. Trimming left V 2 bases short and J 5 bases short, with 12 bases between. The germline CDR1 and CDR2 sequences are SNHLY and FYNNEI. All enrollees were about 18 to 89 years old and from about two dozen US areas. Before being deemed recovered, Cohort 3 donors had two negative PCRs, clearance, or symptom resolution. Data came from immunoSEQ multiplex PCR; TCRdb stores just in-frame clones and leaves some out. The sample holds about 280,000 clones, roughly 86% seen once. The clonotype originates from a woman aged 30 to 39 who had recovered from COVID-19. The V call is TRBV2, the J call TRBJ2-5, with a tentative D call TRBD1 (5 bases). The sequenced sample consisted of PBMCs or T cells enriched from blood (not recorded which). CDR3 loop: CASSEYGAGETQYF. The CDR3 DNA reads TGTGCCAGCAGTGAATATGGAGCAGGGGAGACCCAGTACTTC.